Below, one T cell receptor (beta chain) is given with its context. These data belong to a study of control samples from healthy donors and cancer patients. Sequenced by immunoSEQ multiplex PCR; TCRdb stores in-frame clones only, minus some. The sample holds around 180,000 clones, roughly 88% seen once. Input material: blood. The clonotype originates from a woman aged 25 to 45 in good health.

The CDR3 sequence: CSAPTGGGYTF. CDR3 DNA sequence: TGCAGTGCGCCGACAGGGGGAGGCTACACCTTC. The V and J genes are TRBV20-1 and TRBJ1-2, with 9 bases identical to TRBD1. The CDR3 extends over 11 amino acids. Germline-derived CDR1 and CDR2 are DFQATT and SNEGSKA (reference sequence). The ends lost 6 bases at V and 8 bases at J; junction bases unmatched: 4.